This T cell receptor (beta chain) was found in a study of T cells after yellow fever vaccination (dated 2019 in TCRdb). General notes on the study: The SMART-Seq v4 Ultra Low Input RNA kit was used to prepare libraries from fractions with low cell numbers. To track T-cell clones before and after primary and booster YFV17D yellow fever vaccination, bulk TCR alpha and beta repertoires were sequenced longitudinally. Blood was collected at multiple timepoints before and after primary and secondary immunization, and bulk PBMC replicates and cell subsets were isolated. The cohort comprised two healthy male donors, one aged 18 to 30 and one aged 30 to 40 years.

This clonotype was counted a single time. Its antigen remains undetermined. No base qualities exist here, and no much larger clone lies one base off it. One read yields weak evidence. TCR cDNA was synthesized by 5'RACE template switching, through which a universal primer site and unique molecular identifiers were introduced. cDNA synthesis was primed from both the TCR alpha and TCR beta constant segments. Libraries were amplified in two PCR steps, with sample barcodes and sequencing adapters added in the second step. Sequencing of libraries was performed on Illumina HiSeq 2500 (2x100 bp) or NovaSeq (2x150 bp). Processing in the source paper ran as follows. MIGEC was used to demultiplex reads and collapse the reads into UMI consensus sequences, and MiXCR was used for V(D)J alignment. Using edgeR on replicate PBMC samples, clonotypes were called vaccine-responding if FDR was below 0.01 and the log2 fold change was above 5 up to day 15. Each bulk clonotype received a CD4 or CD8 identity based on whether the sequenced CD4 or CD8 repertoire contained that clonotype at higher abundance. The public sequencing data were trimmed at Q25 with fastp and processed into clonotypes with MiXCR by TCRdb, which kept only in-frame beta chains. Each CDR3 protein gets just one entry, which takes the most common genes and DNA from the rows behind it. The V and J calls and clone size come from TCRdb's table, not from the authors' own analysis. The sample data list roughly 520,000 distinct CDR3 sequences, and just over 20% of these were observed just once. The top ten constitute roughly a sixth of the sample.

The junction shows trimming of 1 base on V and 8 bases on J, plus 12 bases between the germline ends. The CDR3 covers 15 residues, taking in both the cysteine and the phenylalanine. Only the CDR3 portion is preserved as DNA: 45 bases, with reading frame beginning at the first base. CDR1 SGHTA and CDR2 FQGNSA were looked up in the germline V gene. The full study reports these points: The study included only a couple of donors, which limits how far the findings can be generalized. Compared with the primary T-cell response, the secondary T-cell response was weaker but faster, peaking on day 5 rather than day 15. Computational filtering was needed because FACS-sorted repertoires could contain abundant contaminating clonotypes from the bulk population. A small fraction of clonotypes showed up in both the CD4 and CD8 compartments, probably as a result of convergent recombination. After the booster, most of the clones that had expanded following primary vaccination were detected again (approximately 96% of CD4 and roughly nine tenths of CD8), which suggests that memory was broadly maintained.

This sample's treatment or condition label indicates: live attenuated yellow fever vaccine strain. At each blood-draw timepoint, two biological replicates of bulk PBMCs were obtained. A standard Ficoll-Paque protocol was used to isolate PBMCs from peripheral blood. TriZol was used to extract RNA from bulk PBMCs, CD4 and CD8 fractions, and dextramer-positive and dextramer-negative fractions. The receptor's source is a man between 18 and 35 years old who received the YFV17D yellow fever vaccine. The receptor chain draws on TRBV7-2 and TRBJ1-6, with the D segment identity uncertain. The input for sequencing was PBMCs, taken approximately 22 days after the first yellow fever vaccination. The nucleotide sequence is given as TGTGCCAGCAGCTTAGTGGCGCTACGATATTCACCCCTCCACTTT. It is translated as CASSLVALRYSPLHF.